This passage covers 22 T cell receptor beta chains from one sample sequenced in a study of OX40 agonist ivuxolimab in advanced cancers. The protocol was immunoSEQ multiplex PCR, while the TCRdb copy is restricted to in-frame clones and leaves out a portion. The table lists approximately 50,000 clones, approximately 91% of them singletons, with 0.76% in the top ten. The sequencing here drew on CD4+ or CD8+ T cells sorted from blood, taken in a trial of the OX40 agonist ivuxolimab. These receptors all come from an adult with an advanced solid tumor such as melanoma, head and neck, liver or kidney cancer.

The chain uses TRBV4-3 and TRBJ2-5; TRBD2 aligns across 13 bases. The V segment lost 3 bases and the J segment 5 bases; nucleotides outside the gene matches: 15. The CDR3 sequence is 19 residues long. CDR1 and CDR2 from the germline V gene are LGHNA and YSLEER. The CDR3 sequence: CASSQALTTSGRAGETQYF. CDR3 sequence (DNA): TGCGCCAGCAGCCAGGCCCTTACAACTAGCGGGAGGGCGGGGGAGACCCAGTACTTC.

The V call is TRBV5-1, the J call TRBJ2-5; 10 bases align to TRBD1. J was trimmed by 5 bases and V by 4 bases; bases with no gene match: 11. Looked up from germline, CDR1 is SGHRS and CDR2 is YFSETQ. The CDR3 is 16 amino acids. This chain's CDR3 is CASSQPDRGPVETQYF. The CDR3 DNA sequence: TGCGCCAGCAGCCAACCCGACAGGGGGCCTGTGGAGACCCAGTACTTC.

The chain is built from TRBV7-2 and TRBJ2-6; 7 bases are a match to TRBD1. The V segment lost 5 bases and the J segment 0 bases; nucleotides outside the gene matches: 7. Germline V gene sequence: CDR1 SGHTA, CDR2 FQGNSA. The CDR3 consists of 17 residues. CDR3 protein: CASSNYRGHSGANVLTF. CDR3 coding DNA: TGTGCCAGCAGCAACTACAGGGGTCACTCTGGGGCCAACGTCCTGACTTTC. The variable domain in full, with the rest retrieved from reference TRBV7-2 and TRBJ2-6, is GAGVSQSPSNKVTEKGKDVELRCDPISGHTALYWYRQSLGQGLEFLIYFQGNSAPDKSGLPSDRFSAERTGGSVSTLTIQRTQQEDSAVYLCASSNYRGHSGANVLTFGAGSRLTVL.

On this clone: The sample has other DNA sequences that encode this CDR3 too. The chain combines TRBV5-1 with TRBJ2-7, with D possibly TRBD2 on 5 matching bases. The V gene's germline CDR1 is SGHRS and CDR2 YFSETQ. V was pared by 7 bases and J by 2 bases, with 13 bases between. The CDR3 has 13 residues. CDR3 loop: CASRGLVTYEQYF. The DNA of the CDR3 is TGCGCCAGCCGTGGACTGGTAACCTACGAGCAGTACTTC.

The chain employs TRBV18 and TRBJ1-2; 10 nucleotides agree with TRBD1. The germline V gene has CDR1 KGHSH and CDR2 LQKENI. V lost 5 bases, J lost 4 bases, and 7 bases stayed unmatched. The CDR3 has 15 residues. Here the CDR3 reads CASSVDRGRGYGYTF. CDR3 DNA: TGTGCCAGCTCAGTTGACAGGGGGCGCGGCTATGGCTACACCTTC.

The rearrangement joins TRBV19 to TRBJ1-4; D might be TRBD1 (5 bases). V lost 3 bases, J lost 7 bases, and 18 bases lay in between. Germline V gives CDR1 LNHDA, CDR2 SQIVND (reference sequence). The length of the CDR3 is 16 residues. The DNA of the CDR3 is TGTGCCAGTAGTATTTGGGGCGGCAGGGCCGGTGAAAAACTGTTTTTT. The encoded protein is CASSIWGGRAGEKLFF.

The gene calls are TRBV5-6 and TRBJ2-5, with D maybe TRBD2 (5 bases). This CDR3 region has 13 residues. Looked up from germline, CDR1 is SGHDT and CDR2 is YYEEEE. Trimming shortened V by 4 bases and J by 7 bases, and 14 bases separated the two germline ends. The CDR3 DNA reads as TGTGCCAGCAGCCCGCCGGGGAAGGGGACCCAGTACTTC. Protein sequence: CASSPPGKGTQYF. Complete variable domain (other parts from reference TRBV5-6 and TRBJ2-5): DAGVTQSPTHLIKTRGQQVTLRCSPKSGHDTVSWYQQALGQGPQFIFQYYEEEERQRGNFPDRFSGHQFPNYSSELNVNALLLGDSALYLCASSPPGKGTQYFGPGTRLLVL.

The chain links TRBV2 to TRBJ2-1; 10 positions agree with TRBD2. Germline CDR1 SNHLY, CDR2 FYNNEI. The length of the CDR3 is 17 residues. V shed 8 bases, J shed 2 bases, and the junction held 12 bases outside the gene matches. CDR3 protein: CASRVGAGGPPYNEQFF. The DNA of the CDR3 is TGTGCCAGCCGCGTAGGAGCGGGAGGGCCGCCCTACAATGAGCAGTTCTTC.

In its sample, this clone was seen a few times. The CDR3 nucleotides read TGTGCCAGCAGCTTAATGGGGGGGACGCAGTATTTT. It is translated as CASSLMGGTQYF. The V call is TRBV7-3, the J call TRBJ2-3, with 7 bases lining up with TRBD2. This CDR3 region has 12 residues. CDR1 and CDR2 (germline): SGHTA, FQGTGA. Trimming at V came to 1 base and at J to 9 bases, leaving 1 base not matched to a gene.

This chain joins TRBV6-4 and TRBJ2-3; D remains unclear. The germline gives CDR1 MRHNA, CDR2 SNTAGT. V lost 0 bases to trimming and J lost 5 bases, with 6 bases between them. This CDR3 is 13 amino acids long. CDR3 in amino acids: CASSDSMGDTQYF. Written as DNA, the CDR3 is TGTGCCAGCAGTGACTCGATGGGAGATACGCAGTATTTT.

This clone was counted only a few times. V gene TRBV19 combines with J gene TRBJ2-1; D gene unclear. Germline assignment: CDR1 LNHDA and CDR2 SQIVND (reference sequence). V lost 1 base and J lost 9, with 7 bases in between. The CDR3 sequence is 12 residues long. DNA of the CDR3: TGTGCCAGTAGTATAGGGAAGGGTGAGCAGTTCTTC. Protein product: CASSIGKGEQFF.

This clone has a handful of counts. The CDR3 DNA reads TGCGCCAGCAGCCCCGGGACAACCCAAGGGTATGGCTACACCTTC. Its translation is CASSPGTTQGYGYTF. The chain is built from TRBV4-3 and TRBJ1-2; D might be TRBD1 (6 bases). Trimming left V 4 bases short and J 5 bases short, with 17 bases between. The germline gives CDR1 LGHNA, CDR2 YSLEER. This CDR3 contains 15 residues.

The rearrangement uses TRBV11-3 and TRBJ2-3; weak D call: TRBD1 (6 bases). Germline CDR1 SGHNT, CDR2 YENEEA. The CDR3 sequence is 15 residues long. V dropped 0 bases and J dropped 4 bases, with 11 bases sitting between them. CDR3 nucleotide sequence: TGTGCCAGCAGCTTAGAAGGCAGGGGTCCAGATACGCAGTATTTT. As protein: CASSLEGRGPDTQYF. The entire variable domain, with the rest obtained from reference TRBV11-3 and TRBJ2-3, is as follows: EAGVVQSPRYKIIEKKQPVAFWCNPISGHNTLYWYLQNLGQGPELLIRYENEEAVDDSQLPKDRFSAERLKGVDSTLKIQPAELGDSAVYLCASSLEGRGPDTQYFGPGTRLTVL.

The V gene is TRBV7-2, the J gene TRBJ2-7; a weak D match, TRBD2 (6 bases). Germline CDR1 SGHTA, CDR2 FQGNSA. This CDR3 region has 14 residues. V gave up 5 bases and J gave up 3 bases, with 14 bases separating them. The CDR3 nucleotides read TGTGCCAGCAGCCGAGAGACTAGGAACTACGAGCAGTACTTC. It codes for CASSRETRNYEQYF. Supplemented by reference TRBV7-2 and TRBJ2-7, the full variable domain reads GAGVSQSPSNKVTEKGKDVELRCDPISGHTALYWYRQSLGQGLEFLIYFQGNSAPDKSGLPSDRFSAERTGGSVSTLTIQRTQQEDSAVYLCASSRETRNYEQYFGPGTRLTVT.

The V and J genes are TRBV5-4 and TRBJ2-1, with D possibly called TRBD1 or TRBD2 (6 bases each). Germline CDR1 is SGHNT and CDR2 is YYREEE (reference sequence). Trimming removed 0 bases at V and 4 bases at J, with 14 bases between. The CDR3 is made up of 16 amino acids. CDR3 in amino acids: CASSLALWGAYNEQFF. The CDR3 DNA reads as TGTGCCAGCAGCTTGGCCTTATGGGGGGCTTACAATGAGCAGTTCTTC.

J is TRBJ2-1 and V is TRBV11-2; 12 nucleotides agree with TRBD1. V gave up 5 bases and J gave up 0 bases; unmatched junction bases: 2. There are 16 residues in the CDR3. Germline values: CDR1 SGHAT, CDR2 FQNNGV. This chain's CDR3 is CASSAGQGASYNEQFF. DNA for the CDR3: TGTGCCAGCAGCGCGGGACAGGGGGCCTCCTACAATGAGCAGTTCTTC.

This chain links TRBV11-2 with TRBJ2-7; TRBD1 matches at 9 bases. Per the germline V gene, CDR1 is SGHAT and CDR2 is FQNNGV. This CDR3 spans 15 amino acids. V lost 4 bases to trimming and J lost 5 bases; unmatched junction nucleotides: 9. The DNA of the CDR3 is TGTGCCAGCAGCTCGCGTCCCGGGACAGGGAACGAGCAGTACTTC. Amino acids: CASSSRPGTGNEQYF.

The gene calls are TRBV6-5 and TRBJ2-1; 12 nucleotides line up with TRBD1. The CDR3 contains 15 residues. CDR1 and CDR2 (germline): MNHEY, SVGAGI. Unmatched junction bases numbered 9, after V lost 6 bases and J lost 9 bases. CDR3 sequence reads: CASSRDRGPFSEQFF. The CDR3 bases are TGTGCCAGCAGCCGGGACAGGGGGCCGTTCAGTGAGCAGTTCTTC.

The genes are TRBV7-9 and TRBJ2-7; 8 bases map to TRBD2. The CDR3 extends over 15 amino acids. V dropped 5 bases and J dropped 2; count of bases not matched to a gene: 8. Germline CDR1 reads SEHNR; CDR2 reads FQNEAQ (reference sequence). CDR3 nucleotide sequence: TGTGCCAGCAGCACCTCCCAGCGGGAGCCCTACGAGCAGTACTTC. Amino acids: CASSTSQREPYEQYF.

CDR3 in amino acids: CASSQDRGTGLNTGELFF. Written as DNA, the CDR3 is TGTGCCAGCAGCCAAGATCGGGGGACTGGATTAAACACCGGGGAGCTGTTTTTT. The genes are TRBV14 and TRBJ2-2; a possible D gene is TRBD2 (6 bases). The germline CDR1 and CDR2 sequences are SGHDN and FVKESK. Trimming shortened V by 0 bases and J by 2 bases, and 16 bases separated the two germline ends. The length of the CDR3 is 18 residues.

CDR3 in amino acids: CASRGTPSETQYF. The CDR3 nucleotides read TGTGCCAGCAGAGGGACACCGTCGGAGACCCAGTACTTC. The genes are TRBV6-6 and TRBJ2-5, with a weak D call TRBD1 (6 bases). V was shortened by 6 bases and J by 5 bases, with 13 bases between the two germline ends. This CDR3 is built from 13 residues. The V gene's germline CDR1 is MNHNY and CDR2 SVGAGI (reference sequence).

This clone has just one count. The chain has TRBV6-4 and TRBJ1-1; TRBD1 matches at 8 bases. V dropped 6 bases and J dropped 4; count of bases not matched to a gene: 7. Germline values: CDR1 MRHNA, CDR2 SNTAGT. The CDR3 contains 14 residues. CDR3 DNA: TGTGCCAGCAGCGTTACAGGGGGAAGCACTGAAGCTTTCTTT. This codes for CASSVTGGSTEAFF.